This TCR beta chain was sequenced during a study of spatial heterogeneity in lung cancer. Whole-study context: A module score for T cells, taken from matched bulk RNA-seq, correlated strongly with TCR transcript counts in tumor regions.

Time point reported: sample taken at primary tumor resection. Whole RNA was taken from tumor, nontumor lung or frozen PBMC; it was then sequenced unsorted. Trimming shortened V by 3 bases and J by 1 base, and 7 bases separated the two germline ends. CDR1 and CDR2 (germline): SGHTA, FQGNSA. The CDR3 consists of 13 residues. This clonotype was detected many times. Its specificity is not known. TCRdb processed the 5' RACE reads anew with MiXCR; each CDR3 protein has one entry. The data contain some 10,000 distinct CDR3 sequences, about 12% of them seen just once; the ten biggest clones take up about 12%. Findings and caveats of the study: Higher tumor mutation counts went along with higher counts of expanded intratumoral alpha and beta TCRs.

The TCR comes from a female donor with early-stage non-small cell lung cancer. The chain is built from TRBV7-2 and TRBJ2-7; D is uncertain. This specimen was lung tumor tissue, taken at surgery. The CDR3 protein is CASSFTASYEQYF. CDR3 in DNA: TGTGCCAGCAGCTTTACGGCATCCTACGAGCAGTACTTC.